The 23 T cell receptor beta chains below were found in one sample sequenced in a study of cytomegalovirus exposure and HLA in healthy donors (TCRdb year 2017). Library prep was done by the immunoSEQ multiplex PCR assay. For the multiplex PCR, a mixture combining 60 forward primers for TCR Vbeta segments and 13 reverse primers for TCR Jbeta segments was used. TCRdb obtained this table from immuneACCESS and retained in-frame rearrangements with V and J assigned. These tables miss some clones; where compared with another copy, unresolved V genes account for less than half of the shortfall, and the remainder is unexplained. Recorded for this sample are 150,000 or so clones; over 70% of them occurred a single time. Approximately 7% of the sample is taken by the ten largest. The specimen was PBMCs. These receptors all come from a middle-aged woman in good health and CMV-seropositive.

The chain links TRBV5-6 to TRBJ1-2; maybe TRBD1 (5 bases). The germline V and J ends were trimmed by 4 bases and 5 bases, with 12 bases remaining between them. CDR1 is SGHDT and CDR2 is YYEEEE in the germline V gene. The length of the CDR3 is 13 residues. This CDR3 is CASSTAGQYGYTF. The DNA for the CDR3 is TGTGCCAGCAGCACCGCAGGGCAGTATGGCTACACCTTC.

The V and J genes are TRBV7-9 and TRBJ2-7, with 7 bases matching TRBD1. With V trimmed by 1 base and J by 5 bases, 14 bases remained unmatched. The CDR3 spans 17 residues. The germline CDR1 and CDR2 sequences are SEHNR and FQNEAQ (reference sequence). As DNA, the CDR3 is TGTGCCAGCAGCTTAGGGTGGGGAAGACAGGGAAAGGACGAGCAGTACTTC. Translating it yields CASSLGWGRQGKDEQYF.

The CDR3 reads CASSLQGAFYNSPLHF. The CDR3 nucleotides are TGTGCCAGCTCACTACAGGGGGCCTTCTATAATTCACCCCTCCACTTT. V is TRBV18 and J is TRBJ1-6, with 9 positions matching TRBD1. Trimming cost V 4 bases and J 3 bases; bases outside gene matches: 4. CDR3 size: 16 residues. The germline V gene encodes CDR1 KGHSH and CDR2 LQKENI.

V gene TRBV6-1 combines with J gene TRBJ1-1; perhaps TRBD1 as D (6 bases). With 7 bases removed from V and 3 bases from J, the gap between germline ends came to 9 bases. The V gene's germline CDR1 is MNHNS and CDR2 SASEGT. The CDR3 spans 12 residues. The CDR3 DNA sequence: TGTGCCAGCAAGTCAGGGGACACTGAAGCTTTCTTT. This codes for CASKSGDTEAFF.

V usage is TRBV9 and J usage is TRBJ2-7, with D maybe TRBD2 (6 bases). The CDR3 consists of 13 residues. Trimming removed 0 bases from V and 7 bases from J, with 11 bases in between. Germline CDR1 and CDR2: SGDLS and YYNGEE. CDR3 nucleotides: TGTGCCAGCAGCGTAGATTTAGCGGCGGAGCAGTACTTC. Its translation is CASSVDLAAEQYF.

This clone was picked up one time. V and J are TRBV7-2 and TRBJ2-1, with 10 bases fitting TRBD2. The junction had 5 bases not matched to a gene; V was cut back by 2 bases and J by 7 bases. The V gene's germline CDR1 is SGHTA and CDR2 FQGNSA. This CDR3 is built from 15 residues. The CDR3 sequence: CASSLSGGAGNEQFF. CDR3 DNA: TGTGCCAGCAGCTTAAGCGGGGGGGCGGGGAATGAGCAGTTCTTC. Together with reference TRBV7-2 and TRBJ2-1, the CDR3 gives the full variable domain: GAGVSQSPSNKVTEKGKDVELRCDPISGHTALYWYRQSLGQGLEFLIYFQGNSAPDKSGLPSDRFSAERTGGSVSTLTIQRTQQEDSAVYLCASSLSGGAGNEQFFGPGTRLTVL.

The chain combines TRBV30 with TRBJ1-6; 7 bases are a match to TRBD1. CDR1 and CDR2 from the germline V gene are GTSNPN and SVGIG (reference sequence). Trimming removed 5 bases from V and 10 bases from J; junction bases left unmatched: 5. This CDR3 contains 12 residues. In DNA form, the CDR3 reads TGTGCCTGGGGACAGGAGATATCACCCCTCCACTTT. Amino acid sequence: CAWGQEISPLHF. The full variable domain, with the rest looked up from reference TRBV30 and TRBJ1-6, is SQTIHQWPATLVQPVGSPLSLECTVEGTSNPNLYWYRQAAGRGLQLLFYSVGIGQISSEVPQNLSASRPQDRQFILSSKKLLLSDSGFYLCAWGQEISPLHFGNGTRLTVT.

V and J are TRBV5-1 and TRBJ2-3; D is perhaps TRBD2 (6 bases). This CDR3 comprises 15 residues. The V and J ends lost 1 base and 4 bases respectively, with 13 bases between them. The germline V gene encodes CDR1 SGHRS and CDR2 YFSETQ. CDR3 loop: CASSLISGVADTQYF. The CDR3 nucleotides are TGCGCCAGCAGCTTGATCTCGGGGGTGGCAGATACGCAGTATTTT.

The chain couples TRBV14 to TRBJ2-5; possible D gene TRBD1, 6 bases. Germline CDR1 and CDR2: SGHDN and FVKESK. The CDR3 is 17 amino acids. Trimming took 1 base from V and 0 from J, leaving 15 bases between them. In DNA, the CDR3 is TGTGCCAGCAGCCAAGTCACCCCGGACAGTTACCAAGAGACCCAGTACTTC. Translation gives CASSQVTPDSYQETQYF. Complete variable domain (other parts from reference TRBV14 and TRBJ2-5): EAGVTQFPSHSVIEKGQTVTLRCDPISGHDNLYWYRRVMGKEIKFLLHFVKESKQDESGMPNNRFLAERTGGTYSTLKVQPAELEDSGVYFCASSQVTPDSYQETQYFGPGTRLLVL.

The chain recombines TRBV28 with TRBJ2-7, with 8 bases that match TRBD2. This CDR3 spans 17 amino acids. V shed 7 bases, J shed 5 bases, and the junction held 19 bases outside the gene matches. Germline assignment: CDR1 MDHEN and CDR2 SYDVKM. The CDR3 protein is CASNQLGLAGASDEQYF. The CDR3, as DNA: TGTGCCAGCAACCAACTAGGGCTAGCGGGCGCTTCCGACGAGCAGTACTTC. Full variable domain (missing parts from reference TRBV28 and TRBJ2-7): DVKVTQSSRYLVKRTGEKVFLECVQDMDHENMFWYRQDPGLGLRLIYFSYDVKMKEKGDIPEGYSVSREKKERFSLILESASTNQTSMYLCASNQLGLAGASDEQYFGPGTRLTVT.

The V and J genes are TRBV5-1 and TRBJ2-3; 9 bases fit TRBD2. The CDR3 covers 16 residues. J gave up 2 bases and V 5 bases, and 9 bases lay outside the gene matches. CDR1 and CDR2 (germline): SGHRS, YFSETQ. CDR3 sequence: CASREQPSGVTDTQYF. CDR3 DNA sequence: TGCGCCAGCAGAGAACAACCTAGCGGGGTCACAGATACGCAGTATTTT. Complete variable domain (other parts from reference TRBV5-1 and TRBJ2-3): KAGVTQTPRYLIKTRGQQVTLSCSPISGHRSVSWYQQTPGQGLQFLFEYFSETQRNKGNFPGRFSGRQFSNSRSEMNVSTLELGDSALYLCASREQPSGVTDTQYFGPGTRLTVL.

V is TRBV6-1 and J is TRBJ1-2; no reliable D call. This CDR3 region has 12 residues. V lost 3 bases to trimming and J lost 3 bases, with 5 bases between them. CDR1 MNHNS and CDR2 SASEGT come from the germline V gene. The CDR3 DNA reads TGTGCCAGCAGTGACAGGTACTATGGCTACACCTTC. Its protein product is CASSDRYYGYTF.

This chain joins TRBV5-4 and TRBJ2-5; maybe TRBD1 (5 bases). The J call could be wrong; TRBJ2-7 is a better fit for the DNA end. Germline V CDR1 and CDR2: SGHNT, YYREEE (reference sequence). CDR3 length: 13 amino acids. CDR3 DNA sequence: TGTGCCAGCAGCTCAGGGCCGCGCTACGAGCAGTACTTC. This encodes CASSSGPRYEQYF.

This chain uses TRBV28 with TRBJ1-2; no firm D call. In germline, CDR1 is MDHEN, CDR2 SYDVKM. This CDR3 contains 12 residues. With 5 bases removed from V and 6 bases from J, the gap between germline ends came to 10 bases. DNA for the CDR3: TGTGCCAGCAGTCCACAGACAAATGGCTACACCTTC. Translated, it gives CASSPQTNGYTF.

In nucleotides, the CDR3 is TGCAGCGTTGGTGCCAGGATCACCTACAATGAGCAGTTCTTC. Residues: CSVGARITYNEQFF. J is TRBJ2-1 and V is TRBV29-1; D is undetermined. Per germline, CDR1 SQVTM and CDR2 ANQGSEA. The CDR3 extends over 14 amino acids. V lost 4 bases and J lost 2, with 12 bases in between.

In the case of this clone: Other DNA sequences in this sample translate to the same CDR3. This sequence joins TRBV5-1 and TRBJ2-2; tentatively, D is TRBD2 (7 bases). Per the germline V gene, CDR1 is SGHRS and CDR2 is YFSETQ. Trimming pared 0 bases from V and 6 bases from J, leaving 9 bases between. This CDR3 region has 14 residues. The CDR3 nucleotides are TGCGCCAGCAGCTTGGACGGGGGGCCCGGGGAGCTGTTTTTT. This sequence encodes CASSLDGGPGELFF.

The chain employs TRBV6-7 and TRBJ2-7, with TRBD2 matching 7 bases. TRBV6-7 belongs to the ORF category, with a function that is uncertain. V was clipped by 10 bases and J by 5 bases; unmatched bases: 20. This CDR3 comprises 16 residues. DNA of the CDR3: TGTGCCACCCCATCCATGCTAGCGGACGAACGAAACGAGCAGTACTTC. It encodes CATPSMLADERNEQYF.

The chain has TRBV28 and TRBJ2-1; the D gene is possibly TRBD2 (6 bases). With 4 bases removed from V and 8 bases from J, the gap between germline ends came to 18 bases. CDR3 length: 15 residues. Germline-derived CDR1 and CDR2 are MDHEN and SYDVKM. CDR3 DNA sequence: TGTGCCAGCAGTTGGAGGGTGGGACTTTACGATGAGCAGTTCTTC. Protein sequence: CASSWRVGLYDEQFF.

The rearrangement joins TRBV7-2 to TRBJ1-3, with 9 nucleotides matching TRBD1. The length of the CDR3 is 15 residues. After removal of 2 bases from V and 3 bases from J, the junction contained 2 bases not matched to a gene. Germline V CDR1 and CDR2: SGHTA, FQGNSA. The CDR3 region has the DNA TGTGCCAGCAGCTTATCGGACAGGGGTGGAAACACCATATATTTT. Translation: CASSLSDRGGNTIYF.

DNA for the CDR3: TGTGCCAGCCACAGGTCTGCCACCCCTAACTATGGCTACACCTTC. Translated: CASHRSATPNYGYTF. The chain employs TRBV6-1 and TRBJ1-2, with D possibly TRBD1 on 5 matching bases. The germline gives CDR1 MNHNS, CDR2 SASEGT. The CDR3 sequence is 15 residues long. The V and J ends lost 8 bases and 0 bases respectively, with 16 bases between them.

The chain carries TRBV5-6 and TRBJ2-5; a weak D match, TRBD1 (5 bases). The CDR3 has 14 amino acids. Trimming shortened V by 4 bases and J by 7 bases, and 17 bases separated the two germline ends. Germline lookup yields CDR1 SGHDT and CDR2 YYEEEE. CDR3 sequence reads: CASSTGGARTTQYF. The CDR3 DNA follows: TGTGCCAGCAGCACCGGTGGGGCCCGGACGACCCAGTACTTC.

The V call is TRBV9, the J call TRBJ2-5, with 11 bases identical to TRBD2. Looked up from germline, CDR1 is SGDLS and CDR2 is YYNGEE. The CDR3 contains 15 residues. Trimming cost V 3 bases and J 4 bases; bases outside gene matches: 5. The CDR3 bases are TGTGCCAGCAGCGGGGCTAGCGGGGGGAGAGAGACCCAGTACTTC. Encoded protein: CASSGASGGRETQYF.

This chain uses TRBV6-6 with TRBJ1-2; no definite D call. V shed 2 bases and J shed 0 bases, with 7 bases lying between them. This CDR3 comprises 14 residues. Germline V CDR1 and CDR2: MNHNY, SVGAGI (reference sequence). CDR3 residues: CASSYDRANYGYTF. The CDR3 DNA follows: TGTGCCAGCAGTTACGATCGGGCTAACTATGGCTACACCTTC.